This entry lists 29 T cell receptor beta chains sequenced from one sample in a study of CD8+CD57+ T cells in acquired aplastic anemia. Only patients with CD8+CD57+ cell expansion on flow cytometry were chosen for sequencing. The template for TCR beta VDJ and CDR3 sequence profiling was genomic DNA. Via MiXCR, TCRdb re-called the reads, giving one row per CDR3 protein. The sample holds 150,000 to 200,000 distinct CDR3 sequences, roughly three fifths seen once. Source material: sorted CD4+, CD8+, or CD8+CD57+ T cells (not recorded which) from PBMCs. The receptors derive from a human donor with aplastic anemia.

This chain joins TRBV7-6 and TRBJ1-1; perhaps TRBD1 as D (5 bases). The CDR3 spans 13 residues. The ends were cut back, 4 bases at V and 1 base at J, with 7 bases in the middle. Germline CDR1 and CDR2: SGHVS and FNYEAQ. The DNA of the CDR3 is TGTGCCAGCAGCTCACAGGAGAACACTGAAGCTTTCTTT. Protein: CASSSQENTEAFF.

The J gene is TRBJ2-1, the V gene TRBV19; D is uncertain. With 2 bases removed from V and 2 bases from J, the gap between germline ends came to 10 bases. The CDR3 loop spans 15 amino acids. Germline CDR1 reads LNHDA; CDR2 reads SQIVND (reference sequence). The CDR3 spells CASSITVTPYNEQFF. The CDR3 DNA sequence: TGTGCCAGTAGTATAACCGTAACTCCCTACAATGAGCAGTTCTTC.

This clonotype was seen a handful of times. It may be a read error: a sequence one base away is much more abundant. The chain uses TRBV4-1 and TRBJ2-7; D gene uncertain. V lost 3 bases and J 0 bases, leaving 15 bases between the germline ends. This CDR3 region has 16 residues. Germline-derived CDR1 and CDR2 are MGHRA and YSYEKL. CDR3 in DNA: TGCGCCAGCAGCCAGAATCGAGCAGGTTTCTCCTACGAGCAGTACTTC. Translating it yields CASSQNRAGFSYEQYF.

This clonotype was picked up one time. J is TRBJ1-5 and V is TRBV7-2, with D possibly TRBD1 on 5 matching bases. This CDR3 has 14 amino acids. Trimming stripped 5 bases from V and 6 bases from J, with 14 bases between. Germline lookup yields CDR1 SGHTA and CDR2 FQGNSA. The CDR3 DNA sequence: TGTGCCAGCAGCCCTAGAGGGGCGGGTCAGCCCCAGCATTTT. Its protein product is CASSPRGAGQPQHF.

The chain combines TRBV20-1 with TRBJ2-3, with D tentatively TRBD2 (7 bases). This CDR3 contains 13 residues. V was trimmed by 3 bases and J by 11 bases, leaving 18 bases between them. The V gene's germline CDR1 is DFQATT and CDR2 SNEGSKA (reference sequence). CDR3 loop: CSASGGAHNEQYF. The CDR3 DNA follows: TGCAGTGCTAGTGGGGGGGCCCACAATGAGCAGTATTTT.

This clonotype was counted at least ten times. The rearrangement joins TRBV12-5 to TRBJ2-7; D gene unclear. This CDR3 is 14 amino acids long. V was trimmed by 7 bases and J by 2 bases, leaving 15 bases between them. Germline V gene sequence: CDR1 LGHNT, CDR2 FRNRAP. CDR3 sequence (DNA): TGTGCTAGTGCCTTGGCGCTACAGACCTACGAGCAGTACTTC. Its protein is CASALALQTYEQYF.

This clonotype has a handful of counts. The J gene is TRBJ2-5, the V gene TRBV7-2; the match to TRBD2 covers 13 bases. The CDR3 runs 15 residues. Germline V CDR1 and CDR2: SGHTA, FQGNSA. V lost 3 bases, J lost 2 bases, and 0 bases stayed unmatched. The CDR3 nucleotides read TGTGCCAGCAGCTTGGGACTAGCGGGACAAGAGACCCAGTACTTC. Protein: CASSLGLAGQETQYF.

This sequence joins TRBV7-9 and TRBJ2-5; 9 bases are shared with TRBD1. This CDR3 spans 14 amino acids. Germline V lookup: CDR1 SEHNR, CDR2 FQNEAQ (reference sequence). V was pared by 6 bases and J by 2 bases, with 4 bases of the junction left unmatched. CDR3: CASSWGTGQETQYF. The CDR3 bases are TGTGCCAGCAGTTGGGGGACAGGGCAAGAGACCCAGTACTTC.

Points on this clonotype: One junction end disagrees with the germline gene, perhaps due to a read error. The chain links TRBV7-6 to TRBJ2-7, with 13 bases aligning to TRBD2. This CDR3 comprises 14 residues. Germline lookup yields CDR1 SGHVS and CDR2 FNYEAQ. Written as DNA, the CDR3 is TGCGCCAGCAGCCCGACTAGCGGGAGGACTGAGCAGTACTTC. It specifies CASSPTSGRTEQYF.

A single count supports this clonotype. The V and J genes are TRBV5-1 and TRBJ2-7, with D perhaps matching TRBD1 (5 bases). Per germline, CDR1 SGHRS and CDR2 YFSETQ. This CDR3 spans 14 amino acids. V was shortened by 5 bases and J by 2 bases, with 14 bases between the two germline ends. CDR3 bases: TGCGCCAGCAGTTTTTCACAGGACGCCTACGAGCAGTACTTC. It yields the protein CASSFSQDAYEQYF.

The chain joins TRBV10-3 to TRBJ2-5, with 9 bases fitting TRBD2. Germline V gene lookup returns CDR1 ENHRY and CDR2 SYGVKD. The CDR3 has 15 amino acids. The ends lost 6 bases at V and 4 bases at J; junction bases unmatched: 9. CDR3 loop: CAISEIAGVIETQYF. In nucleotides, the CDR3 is TGTGCCATCAGCGAGATAGCGGGAGTAATAGAGACCCAGTACTTC.

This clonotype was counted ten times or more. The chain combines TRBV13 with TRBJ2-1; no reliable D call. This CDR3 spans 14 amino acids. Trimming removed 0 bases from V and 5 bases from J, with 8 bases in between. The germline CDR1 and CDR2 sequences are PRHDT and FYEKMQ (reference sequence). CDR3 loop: CASSLGMADNEQFF. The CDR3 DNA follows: TGTGCCAGCAGCTTAGGCATGGCGGACAATGAGCAGTTCTTC.

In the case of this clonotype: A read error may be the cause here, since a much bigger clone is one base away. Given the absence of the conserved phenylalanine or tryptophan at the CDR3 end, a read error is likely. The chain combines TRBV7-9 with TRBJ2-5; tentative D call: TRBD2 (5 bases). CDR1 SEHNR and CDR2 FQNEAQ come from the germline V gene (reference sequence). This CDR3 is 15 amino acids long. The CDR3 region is CASSQRAGIKETQYV. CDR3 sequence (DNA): TGCGCCAGCAGCCAACGAGCCGGGATCAAAGAGACCCAGTACGTC.

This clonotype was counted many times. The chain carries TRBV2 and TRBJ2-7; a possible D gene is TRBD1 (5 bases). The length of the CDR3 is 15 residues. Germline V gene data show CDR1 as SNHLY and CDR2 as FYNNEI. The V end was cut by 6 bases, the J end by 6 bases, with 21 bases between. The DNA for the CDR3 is TGTGCCAGCAGGGATCCGACAGAGTCGCCTTTCGAGCAGTACTTC. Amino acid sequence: CASRDPTESPFEQYF.

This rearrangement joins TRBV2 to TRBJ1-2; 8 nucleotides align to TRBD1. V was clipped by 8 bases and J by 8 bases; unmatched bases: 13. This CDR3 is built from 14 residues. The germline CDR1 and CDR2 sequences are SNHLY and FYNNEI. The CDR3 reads CASLPHRTGSGYTF. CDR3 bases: TGTGCCAGCCTCCCCCACCGGACAGGGAGCGGCTACACCTTC.

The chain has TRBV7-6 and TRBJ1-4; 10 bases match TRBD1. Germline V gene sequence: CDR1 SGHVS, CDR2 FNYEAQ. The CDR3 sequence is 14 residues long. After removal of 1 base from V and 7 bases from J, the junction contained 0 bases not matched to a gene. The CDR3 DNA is TGTGCCAGCAGCTTAGGGACAGGGGGTGAAAAACTGTTTTTT. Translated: CASSLGTGGEKLFF. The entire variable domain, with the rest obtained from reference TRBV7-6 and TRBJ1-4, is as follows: GAGVSQSPRYKVTKRGQDVALRCDPISGHVSLYWYRQALGQGPEFLTYFNYEAQQDKSGLPNDRFSAERPEGSISTLTIQRTEQRDSAMYRCASSLGTGGEKLFFGSGTQLSVL.

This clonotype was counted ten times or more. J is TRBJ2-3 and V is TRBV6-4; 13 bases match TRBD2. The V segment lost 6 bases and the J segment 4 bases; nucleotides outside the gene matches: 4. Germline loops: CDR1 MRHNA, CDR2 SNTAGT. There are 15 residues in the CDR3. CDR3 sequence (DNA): TGTGCCAGCAGCCCCGGGACTAGCGGGGCAGATACGCAGTATTTT. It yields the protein CASSPGTSGADTQYF.

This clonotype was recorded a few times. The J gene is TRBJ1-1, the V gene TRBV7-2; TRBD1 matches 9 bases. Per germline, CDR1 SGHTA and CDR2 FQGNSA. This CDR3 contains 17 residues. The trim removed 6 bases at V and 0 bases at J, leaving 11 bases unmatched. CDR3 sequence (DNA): TGTGCCAGCAGTCCCACCGGGACAGGGCGTCTGAACACTGAAGCTTTCTTT. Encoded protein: CASSPTGTGRLNTEAFF.

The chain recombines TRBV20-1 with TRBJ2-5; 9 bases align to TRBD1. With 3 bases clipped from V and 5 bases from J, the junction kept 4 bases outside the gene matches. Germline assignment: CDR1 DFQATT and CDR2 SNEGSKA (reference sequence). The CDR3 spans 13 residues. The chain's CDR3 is CSARTGGTETQYF. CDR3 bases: TGCAGTGCTAGGACAGGGGGTACGGAGACCCAGTACTTC.

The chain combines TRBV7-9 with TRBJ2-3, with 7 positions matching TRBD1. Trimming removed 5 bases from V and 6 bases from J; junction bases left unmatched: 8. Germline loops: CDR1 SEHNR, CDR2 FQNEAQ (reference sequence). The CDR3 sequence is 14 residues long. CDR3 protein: CASSRGGLIDTQYF. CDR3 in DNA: TGTGCCAGCAGCCGAGGGGGCCTGATCGATACGCAGTATTTT.

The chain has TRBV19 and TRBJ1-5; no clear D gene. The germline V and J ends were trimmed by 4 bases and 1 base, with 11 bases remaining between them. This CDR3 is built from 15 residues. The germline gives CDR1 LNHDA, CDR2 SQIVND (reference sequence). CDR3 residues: CASSTVFGSNQPQHF. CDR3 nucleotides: TGTGCCAGTAGTACCGTTTTCGGGAGCAATCAGCCCCAGCATTTT.

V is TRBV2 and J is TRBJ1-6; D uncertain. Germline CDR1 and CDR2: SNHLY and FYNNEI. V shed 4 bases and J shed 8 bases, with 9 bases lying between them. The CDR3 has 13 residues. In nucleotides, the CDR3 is TGTGCCAGCAGTGGGTTTGCCGATTCACCCCTCCACTTT. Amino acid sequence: CASSGFADSPLHF.

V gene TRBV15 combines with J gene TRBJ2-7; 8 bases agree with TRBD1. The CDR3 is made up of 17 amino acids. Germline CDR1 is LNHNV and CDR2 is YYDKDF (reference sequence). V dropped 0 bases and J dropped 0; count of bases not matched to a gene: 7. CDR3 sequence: CATSRETGVDYSYEQYF. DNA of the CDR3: TGTGCCACCAGCAGAGAGACAGGGGTAGACTACTCCTACGAGCAGTACTTC.

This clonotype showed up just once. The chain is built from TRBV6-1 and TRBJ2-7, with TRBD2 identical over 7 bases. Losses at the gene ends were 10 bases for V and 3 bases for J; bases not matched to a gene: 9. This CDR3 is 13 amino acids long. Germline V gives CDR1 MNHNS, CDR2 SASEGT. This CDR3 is CAIEPGLLYEQYF. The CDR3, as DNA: TGTGCCATCGAGCCGGGACTACTCTACGAGCAGTACTTC.

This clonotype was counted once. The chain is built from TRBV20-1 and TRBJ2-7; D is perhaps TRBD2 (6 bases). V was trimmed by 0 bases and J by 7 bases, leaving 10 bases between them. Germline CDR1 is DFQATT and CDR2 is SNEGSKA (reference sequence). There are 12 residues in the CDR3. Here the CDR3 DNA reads TGCAGTGCTAGAGAACGGGAGATTGAGCAGTACTTC. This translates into CSAREREIEQYF.

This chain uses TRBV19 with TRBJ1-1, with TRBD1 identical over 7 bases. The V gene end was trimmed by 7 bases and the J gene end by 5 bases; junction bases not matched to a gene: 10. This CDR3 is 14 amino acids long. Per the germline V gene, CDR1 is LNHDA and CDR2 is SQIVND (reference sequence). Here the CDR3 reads CASNTDRVGTEAFF. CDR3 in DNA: TGTGCCAGTAATACAGACAGGGTTGGAACTGAAGCTTTCTTT.

The CDR3: CASSLTGGAAEQYF. CDR3 DNA sequence: TGTGCCAGCAGCCTGACAGGGGGCGCAGCCGAGCAGTACTTC. The rearrangement joins TRBV7-9 to TRBJ2-7; 10 nucleotides match TRBD1. CDR3 length: 14 amino acids. Trimming took 5 bases from V and 6 from J; bases not matched to a gene: 7. Germline lookup yields CDR1 SEHNR and CDR2 FQNEAQ (reference sequence).

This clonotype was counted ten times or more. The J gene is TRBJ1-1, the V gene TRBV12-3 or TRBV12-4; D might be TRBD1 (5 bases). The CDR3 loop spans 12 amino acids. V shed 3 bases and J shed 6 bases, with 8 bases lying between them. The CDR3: CASSFGGPEAFF. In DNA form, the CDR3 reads TGTGCCAGCAGTTTTGGGGGACCTGAAGCTTTCTTT.

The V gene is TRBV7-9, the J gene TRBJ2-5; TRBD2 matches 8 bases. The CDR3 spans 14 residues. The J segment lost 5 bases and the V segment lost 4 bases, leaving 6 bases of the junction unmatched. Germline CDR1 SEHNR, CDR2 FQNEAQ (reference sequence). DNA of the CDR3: TGTGCCAGCAGCTATTCGGGGGGGCGGGAGACCCAGTACTTC. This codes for CASSYSGGRETQYF. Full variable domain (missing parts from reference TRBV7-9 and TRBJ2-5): DTGVSQNPRHKITKRGQNVTFRCDPISEHNRLYWYRQTLGQGPEFLTYFQNEAQLEKSRLLSDRFSAERPKGSFSTLEIQRTEQGDSAMYLCASSYSGGRETQYFGPGTRLLVL.